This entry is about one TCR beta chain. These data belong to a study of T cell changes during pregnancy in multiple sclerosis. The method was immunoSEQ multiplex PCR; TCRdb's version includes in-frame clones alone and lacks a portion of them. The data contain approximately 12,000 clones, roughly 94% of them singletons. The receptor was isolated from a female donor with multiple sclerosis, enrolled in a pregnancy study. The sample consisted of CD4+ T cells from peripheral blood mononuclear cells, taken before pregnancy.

CDR3 DNA sequence: TGTGCCAGCAGCTTGTACGGAGATAGCAATCAGCCCCAGCATTTT. This gives the protein CASSLYGDSNQPQHF. The genes are TRBV5-8 and TRBJ1-5; D not certain. Germline lookup yields CDR1 SGHTS and CDR2 YDEGEE. Deletions cut 1 base from V and 0 bases from J, with 8 bases between. The CDR3 has 15 residues.